A selection of T cell receptor beta chains follows, all from one sample in a study of blood T cell repertoires in COVID-19. Assay: immunoSEQ multiplex PCR; the TCRdb copy retains only in-frame clones and omits some. The sample contains tens of thousands of clones, about 90% of which appear only once. Specimen: peripheral blood. These receptors all come from a human donor in a cohort sampled during active COVID-19. The CDR3 runs from the conserved cysteine through the conserved F or W. The D gene is left open where the match is weak. Clone size appears in some rows only: once, few, many, or a class for an expanded clone.

V	J	D	size	DNA	CDR3
TRBV28	TRBJ2-7	-	-	TGTGCCAGCAGCCTTGGAGGGGAGGAGCAGTACTTC	CASSLGGEEQYF
TRBV6-1	TRBJ1-1	TRBD1	-	TGTGCCACCAGTGAAGGGGGCTGGAACACTGAAGCTTTCTTT	CATSEGGWNTEAFF
TRBV11-2	TRBJ2-5	TRBD1	once	TGTGCCAGCAGCTCGAGAAGCTATACAGGGGGCAATTCAGAGACCCAGTACTTC	CASSSRSYTGGNSETQYF
TRBV19	TRBJ1-2	TRBD1	-	TGTGCCAGTAGTCCCGGACAGGGGGCATGGGATGGCTACACCTTC	CASSPGQGAWDGYTF
TRBV11-2	TRBJ2-7	TRBD2	-	TGTGCCAGCAGCAGTCCCGGGACTATCTCCTACGAGCAGTACTTC	CASSSPGTISYEQYF
TRBV9	TRBJ1-6	TRBD1	-	TGTGCCAGCAGCGTACGGACAGGAAATTCACCCCTCCACTTT	CASSVRTGNSPLHF
TRBV28	TRBJ1-4	TRBD1	-	TGTGCCAGCAACCCAACAGGGGCCGCAGGTGAAAAACTGTTTTTT	CASNPTGAAGEKLFF
TRBV2	TRBJ2-7	TRBD1	few	TGTGCCAGCGGGACAGGCGTCGGCGAGCAGTACTTC	CASGTGVGEQYF
TRBV5-1	TRBJ1-1	-	-	TGCGCCAGCAGCTTTCCGGGTAGTCAGAACACTGAAGCTTTCTTT	CASSFPGSQNTEAFF
TRBV28	TRBJ1-1	TRBD1	-	TGTGCCAGCAGTTTCGTTACGGGACAGGCTTTCTTT	CASSFVTGQAFF
TRBV9	TRBJ1-1	-	few	TGTGCCAGCTCGCCCTCGGAGGCGAGGGCTGAAGCTTTCTTT	CASSPSEARAEAFF
TRBV4-2	TRBJ2-7	TRBD1	-	TGTGCCAGCAGCCACATCCTACCGGGACAGGGGGCCTACGAGCAGTACTTC	CASSHILPGQGAYEQYF
TRBV27	TRBJ1-5	-	-	TGTGCCAGCAGACCAACCTCCCGGGGGATAGGCAATCAGCCCCAGCATTTT	CASRPTSRGIGNQPQHF
TRBV11-2	TRBJ1-5	-	-	TGTGCCAGCAGCTCCCTCGGGGGTAGCAATCAGCCCCAGCATTTT	CASSSLGGSNQPQHF
TRBV7-3	TRBJ2-2	TRBD1	once	TGTGCCAGCAGCCGGGACAGGGCCACCGGGGAGCTGTTTTTT	CASSRDRATGELFF
TRBV12-3/TRBV12-4	TRBJ2-7	-	-	TGTGCCAGCAGTTTAACTAGTCCCGAGCAGTACTTC	CASSLTSPEQYF
TRBV29-1	TRBJ2-7	-	-	TGCAGCGTTGACGGGGGTAGTTCCTACGAGCAGTACTTC	CSVDGGSSYEQYF
TRBV5-8	TRBJ1-2	TRBD1	-	TGTGCCAGCAGCCGAGGGGGCGGCTACACCTTC	CASSRGGGYTF
TRBV6-2/TRBV6-3	TRBJ2-3	-	-	TGTGCCAGCAGTTCCGGGTCTGAGGCAGATACGCAGTATTTT	CASSSGSEADTQYF
TRBV11-2	TRBJ2-7	TRBD2	-	TGTGCCAGCAGCCGGATGGTAGGGACTAGCGGGTCCCACGAGCAGTACTTC	CASSRMVGTSGSHEQYF
TRBV30	TRBJ1-1	-	-	TGTGCCTGGAGTGGTCCCACACAGGGCGGAGGAGCTTTCTTT	CAWSGPTQGGGAFF
TRBV6-5	TRBJ2-7	TRBD1	-	TGTGCCAGCAGTTATAACCGAGACAGGGACCACGAGCAGTACTTC	CASSYNRDRDHEQYF
TRBV5-1	TRBJ1-1	TRBD1	once	TGCGCCAGCAGCTTGGGGGACAGTCCGACTGAAGCTTTCTTT	CASSLGDSPTEAFF
TRBV4-1	TRBJ1-5	-	-	TGCGCCAGCAGCCCCTCGGACTCGTCTGGTCAGCCCCAGCATTTT	CASSPSDSSGQPQHF
TRBV5-4	TRBJ2-7	TRBD1	-	TGTGCCAGCGGACAGGGGATCTCCTACGAGCAGTACTTC	CASGQGISYEQYF
TRBV7-6	TRBJ2-7	TRBD2	-	TGTGCCAGCAGCTTAGGGGGACTAGCGGGGGTACCCTACGAGCAGTACTTC	CASSLGGLAGVPYEQYF
TRBV11-2	TRBJ2-7	-	-	TGTGCCAGCAGCTTTAGTTTAGGGGCCTACGAGCAGTACTTC	CASSFSLGAYEQYF
TRBV28	TRBJ2-7	-	-	TGTGCCAGCAGTCCACCACAGGGCTCAGAGCAGTACTTC	CASSPPQGSEQYF
TRBV11-2	TRBJ1-1	-	-	TGTGCCAGCAGCCAACCGGGAAGGACCGGAGAAGCTTTCTTT	CASSQPGRTGEAFF
TRBV7-8	TRBJ1-2	TRBD1	-	TGTGCCAGCAGCTTCGGGCAGGGGGCGCAAAGCTACACCTTC	CASSFGQGAQSYTF
TRBV27	TRBJ1-1	TRBD1	-	TGTGCCAGCAGTCCGGGACAGGGGGACACTGAAGCTTTCTTT	CASSPGQGDTEAFF
TRBV5-1	TRBJ1-2	-	-	TGCGCCAGCAGCTCTAACGGGGGTCTAGATGGCTACACCTTC	CASSSNGGLDGYTF
TRBV5-4	TRBJ2-7	TRBD1	-	TGTGCCAGCAGCGGGACAGAGACATTCCCCTACGAGCAGTACTTC	CASSGTETFPYEQYF
TRBV5-5	TRBJ1-4	TRBD1	-	TGTGCCAGCAGCCCGGACAGGGCTAATGAAAAACTGTTTTTT	CASSPDRANEKLFF
TRBV24-1	TRBJ1-1	TRBD1	-	TGTGCCACCAGTGATCGGACAGGGGGCTTCGCTTTCTTT	CATSDRTGGFAFF
TRBV5-1	TRBJ1-1	TRBD1	-	TGCGCTAGCAGCCCGAGGACAGGGGGGACTGAAGCTTTCTTT	CASSPRTGGTEAFF
TRBV11-2	TRBJ2-2	-	-	TGTGCCAGCAGCTACCACCGAGGGAGGCAAACCGGGGAGCTGTTTTTT	CASSYHRGRQTGELFF
TRBV19	TRBJ1-1	-	once	TGTGCCAGTAGTATGGGACAAGAACCTTTCTTT	CASSMGQEPFF
TRBV11-2	TRBJ2-1	TRBD2	-	TGTGCCAGCAGCTCCTTTCGGGGGGGGCCAGGGAATGAGCAGTTCTTC	CASSSFRGGPGNEQFF
TRBV18	TRBJ2-2	-	-	TGTGCCAGCTCCCCAGTTGCAGGGGAGGGACCCACCGGGGAGCTGTTTTTT	CASSPVAGEGPTGELFF
TRBV9	TRBJ1-2	TRBD1	-	TGTGCCAGCAGCGCCTATCGGGACAGCCCTACCTATGGCTACACCTTC	CASSAYRDSPTYGYTF
TRBV28	TRBJ1-1	-	-	TGTGCCAGCAGCCGTAGGGGCGGACAGTGGAACACTGAAGCTTTCTTT	CASSRRGGQWNTEAFF
TRBV4-3	TRBJ2-6	-	-	TGCGCCAGCAGCCAAGATTACCGGTACGGGGCTGGGGCCAACGTCCTGACTTTC	CASSQDYRYGAGANVLTF
TRBV11-2	TRBJ1-2	-	-	TGTGCCAGCAGTCCGGGGGGACACTATGGCTACACCTTC	CASSPGGHYGYTF